This passage covers 13 T cell receptor delta chains from one sample sequenced in a study of γδ T cells in repeated Plasmodium falciparum infection (dated by TCRdb to 2020 to 2022). For bulk TCR repertoire analysis, Vgamma9/Vdelta2+ and Vdelta2-negative gammadelta T cell populations were flow-sorted out of peripheral blood mononuclear cells. The library came from multiplex PCR. The instrument given in TCRdb is Illumina MiSeq. Identical DNA sequences were merged into single rows after TCRdb reprocessed the public reads with CATT. This sample holds about 48,000 delta-chain clones; about 1.5% were observed only once. About 8.6% of the sample comes from the top ten. Sequences were obtained from gamma-delta T cells from blood. All receptors come from a pool of human donors (malaria-infected and uninfected, not separated).

Remarks on this clone: This DNA's translation and the protein TCRdb lists, from a much larger clone, do not match at residue 10, likely due to a read error; the protein shown is translated from the DNA. The chain uses TRDV1 and TRDJ1; D might be TRDD2 (5 bases). No J gene was available from TCRdb, and it was assigned here by a germline match of the DNA. The germline gives CDR1 TSWWSYY, CDR2 QGS. There are 17 residues in the CDR3. The V end was cut by 2 bases, the J end by 2 bases, with 18 bases between. CDR3 in amino acids: CALGEAHPPPNTDKLIF. In DNA, the CDR3 is TGTGCTCTTGGGGAAGCTCATCCCCCTCCTAATACCGATAAACTCATCTTT.

There are a few counts of this clone. For this DNA, TCRdb reports the protein of a much larger clone, which diverges at residue 16, most likely from a read error; the protein presented here is translated directly from the DNA. The CDR3 protein is CALGESLSYGPLWGRGDKLIF. CDR3 DNA: TGTGCTCTTGGGGAATCACTGTCCTACGGGCCCCTCTGGGGGAGAGGCGATAAACTCATCTTT. The chain joins TRDV1 to TRDJ1; 8 bases map to TRDD3. As TCRdb names no J gene, one was assigned here on the basis of a DNA match to germline. The germline gives CDR1 TSWWSYY, CDR2 QGS. The ends lost 2 bases at V and 4 bases at J; junction bases unmatched: 24. This CDR3 spans 21 amino acids.

In the case of this clone: The protein given by TCRdb reflects a much larger clone and differs at residue 16 from this DNA's translation, likely from a read error; the protein shown is the DNA's translation. The chain employs TRDV1 and TRDJ1, with D maybe TRDD3 (6 bases). Here the J gene came from matching the DNA to germline, since TCRdb omits it. The CDR3 totals 19 residues. Germline V gene sequence: CDR1 TSWWSYY, CDR2 QGS. The V end was cut by 2 bases, the J end by 10 bases, with 32 bases between. The CDR3 coding sequence is TGTGCTCTTGGGGAATTCTCTAAAAGATTCCGTACTGGGTTTAAGGGACTCATCTTT. Translating gives CALGEFSKRFRTGFKGLIF.

This clone was observed a few times. TCRdb's protein, taken from a much larger clone, differs from this DNA's translation at residue 12, likely owing to a read error; the protein displayed comes from the DNA. This sample includes further DNA sequences coding for the same CDR3. V is TRDV1 and J is TRDJ1; TRDD3 agrees at 12 bases. TCRdb gives no J gene; it was assigned here by matching the DNA to germline. With V trimmed by 0 bases and J by 0 bases, 26 bases remained unmatched. The length of the CDR3 is 25 residues. Looked up from germline, CDR1 is TSWWSYY and CDR2 is QGS. The CDR3 nucleotides are TGTGCTCTTGGGGAACTTTCCTCCGGTCGTCGAGCTCTGGGGGATACGCTCCTGTACACCGATAAACTCATCTTT. Amino acid sequence: CALGELSSGRRALGDTLLYTDKLIF.

In regard to this clone: The TCRdb protein, from a much larger clone, departs from this DNA's translation at residue 4, likely by read error; the protein shown derives from the DNA. This chain joins TRDV1 and TRDJ1; 7 bases line up with TRDD2. The CDR3 totals 16 residues. The V gene's germline CDR1 is TSWWSYY and CDR2 QGS. With V trimmed by 7 bases and J by 0 bases, 11 bases remained unmatched. The CDR3 here is CALEDNLPPDTDKLIF. Here the CDR3 DNA reads TGTGCTCTTGAGGATAACCTTCCTCCGGACACCGATAAACTCATCTTT.

Comment on this clone: This DNA's translation differs at residue 10 from TCRdb's protein, which comes from a much larger clone; a read error is likely, and the protein shown is translated from the DNA. The chain is built from TRDV3 and TRDJ1; D perhaps matches TRDD3 (6 bases). The J gene, absent from TCRdb, was called here by matching the DNA to germline. This CDR3 contains 17 residues. V was shortened by 3 bases and J by 0 bases, with 23 bases between the two germline ends. The V gene's germline CDR1 is TVYSNPD and CDR2 GDNSRS (reference sequence). The CDR3, as DNA: TGTGCCTTCCCCCCCCCCCTGGGGCCAGCGTACACCGATAAACTCATCTTT. Translation: CAFPPPLGPAYTDKLIF.

Only a few counts were recorded for this clone. This DNA translates differently at residue 9 from the TCRdb protein, which is that of a much larger clone; a read error is likely, and the protein shown is the DNA's own translation. The genes are TRDV1 and TRDJ1, with 7 bases aligning to TRDD3. CDR1 is TSWWSYY and CDR2 is QGS in the germline V gene. V was clipped by 7 bases and J by 10 bases; unmatched bases: 9. CDR3 length: 12 residues. The CDR3 reads CALVSVDTGLIF. The CDR3 region has the DNA TGTGCTCTTGTATCAGTGGATACGGGACTCATCTTT.

A remark on this clone: A far larger clone lies a single base away; this is likely a read error. The sample contains more than one DNA sequence encoding this CDR3. The genes are TRDV2 and TRDJ1; D not resolved. CDR1 GEAIGNYY and CDR2 EKD come from the germline V gene. CDR3 size: 14 residues. CDR3 coding DNA: TGTGCCTGTGACTCCTTACTTAACACAGATAAACTCATCTTT. Its translation: CACDSLLNTDKLIF.

As regards this clone: This probably arose from a read error, given a far larger clone one base away. Other DNA variants within this sample encode the same CDR3. The V and J genes are TRDV1 and TRDJ1, with 9 nucleotides matching TRDD3. The junction had 27 bases not matched to a gene; V was cut back by 4 bases and J by 3 bases. There are 22 residues in the CDR3. From germline, CDR1 is TSWWSYY and CDR2 QGS. CDR3 amino acids: CALGVFNNILNWGTPSADKLIF. In nucleotides, the CDR3 is TGTGCTCTTGGGGTCTTCAATAATATTCTAAACTGGGGGACGCCATCAGCCGATAAACTCATCTTT.

This clone occurred many times. A far larger clone is one nucleotide away, so this likely arose from a read error. In the same sample, other DNA sequences code for this CDR3. The V and J genes are TRDV1 and TRDJ1; 13 nucleotides agree with TRDD3. TCRdb leaves out the J gene; it was filled in here by matching the DNA to germline. CDR1 and CDR2 (germline): TSWWSYY, QGS. The CDR3 spans 25 residues. V shed 3 bases and J 10 bases; nucleotides not matched to a gene: 38. The CDR3 spells CALGEISAPSRAPYWGIRVTIGLIF. In DNA form, the CDR3 reads TGTGCTCTTGGGGAGATTTCGGCTCCCTCTCGGGCCCCGTACTGGGGGATACGGGTTACAATAGGACTCATCTTT.

This clone was seen a few times. One base separates it from a far larger clone, so it is likely a read error. The sample carries other DNA sequences with the same CDR3. This chain links TRDV2 with TRDJ1, with 9 bases matching TRDD3. Germline matching of the DNA provided the J gene here, since TCRdb leaves it blank. Germline V lookup: CDR1 GEAIGNYY, CDR2 EKD. The J segment lost 2 bases and the V segment lost 3 bases, leaving 12 bases of the junction unmatched. This CDR3 is built from 17 residues. CDR3 DNA: TGTGCCTGTGACCCACTTACAGGGGGATACAAGACCGATAAACTCATCTTT. This translates into CACDPLTGGYKTDKLIF.

This clone showed up many times. TCRdb shows a much larger clone's protein in place of this DNA's translation, and the two differ at residue 5, likely through a read error; the protein shown is translated from the DNA. This chain uses TRDV1 with TRDJ1, with 9 bases identical to TRDD3. The J gene, left out of TCRdb, was set here by checking the DNA against germline. CDR3 size: 22 residues. Germline trimming cut 4 bases from V and 5 bases from J; bases unmatched to any gene: 29. The V gene's germline CDR1 is TSWWSYY and CDR2 QGS. This CDR3 reads CALGVLKASLAGGFTCTDKLIF. CDR3 coding DNA: TGTGCTCTTGGGGTACTAAAGGCCTCCTTGGCTGGGGGATTCACCTGCACTGATAAACTCATCTTT.

This clone occurred many times. A read error may explain this, as a much larger clone is one base away. The J gene is TRDJ1, the V gene TRDV2, with TRDD3 matching over 10 bases. This CDR3 has 14 amino acids. Germline V lookup: CDR1 GEAIGNYY, CDR2 EKD. The ends lost 3 bases at V and 7 bases at J; junction bases unmatched: 7. The CDR3 sequence: CACDELGDASKLIF. The CDR3 nucleotides are TGTGCCTGTGACGAACTGGGGGATGCGAGTAAACTCATCTTT.